The source of this TCR beta chain is a study of control samples from healthy donors and cancer patients. This clone was detected a few times. Looked up from germline, CDR1 is SGHVS and CDR2 is FNYEAQ. V dropped 5 bases and J dropped 3 bases, with 17 bases sitting between them. The CDR3 is 15 residues long. Sequencing used immunoSEQ multiplex PCR; TCRdb keeps in-frame clones, though not all of them. The top ten clones hold about 3.4% of a sample with about 130,000 clones, about 88% of them seen once. Sequencing used blood. This TCR was recovered from a man aged 45-60 years in good health. This chain joins TRBV7-6 and TRBJ2-7; unclear D gene. The CDR3 loop reads CASSARSVVDYEQYF. The DNA of the CDR3 is TGTGCCAGCAGCGCCCGATCGGTAGTTGACTACGAGCAGTACTTC.